The TCR beta chain under discussion was sequenced for a study of blood T cell repertoires in COVID-19. Study overall: Italy, Spain and the United States were the sources of the convalescent and acute COVID-19 samples. T cells, B-cell-depleted T cells, or PBMCs provided the cDNA or gDNA that served as material.

V was trimmed by 2 bases and J by 7 bases, leaving 12 bases between them. The CDR3 covers 14 residues. CDR1 and CDR2 from the germline V gene are MNHEY and SVGEGT. Per the authors' pipeline: Estimates of nucleated cell counts were drawn from the amplification of reference gene primers. This table comes from immunoSEQ multiplex PCR, and its TCRdb copy is limited to in-frame clones, with some not included. D and trimming come from the DNA, and the V and J calls and clone size come from that table. The profile shows 64,000 or so clones, approximately 91% of them singletons. Source material: peripheral blood. The TCR comes from a human donor in a cohort sampled during active COVID-19. The rearrangement joins TRBV6-2 or TRBV6-3 to TRBJ1-5, with D hard to call. The chain's CDR3 is CASSYVPGGQPQHF. The CDR3 region has the DNA TGTGCCAGCAGTTACGTTCCGGGCGGGCAGCCCCAGCATTTT.